This T cell receptor beta chain was identified in a study of T cell clones after liver transplantation. Across the study: Third-party-reactive TCRbeta sequences from pre-transplant mixed lymphocyte reactions served as antigen-independent comparators. Blood was drawn pre-transplant, before withdrawal, and after full or failed withdrawal. Study-level findings and limits: Compared with third party-reactive sequences, donor-reactive ones declined more, independent of withdrawal success.

Deletions cut 1 base from V and 9 bases from J, with 18 bases between. Germline V CDR1 and CDR2: MDHEN, SYDVKM. CDR3 length: 15 amino acids. CD3+CD4+ and CD3+CD8+ cells were FACS-sorted from thawed unstimulated PBMCs. To note about this clone: Antigen unknown.

Assay used: immunoSEQ multiplex PCR; TCRdb lists only in-frame clones, some missing. The data hold tens of thousands of clones, with 75% to 85% observed a single time. This receptor was obtained from a human patient who received a liver transplant. The graft donor may have contributed some T cells. The chain recombines TRBV28 with TRBJ2-5, with unresolved D. The sequences come from CD4+ T cells from blood, collected 12 months after liver transplant. Written as DNA, the CDR3 is TGTGCCAGCAGTTTATCCAGTGGATATCCCGGGCCCCAGTACTTC. It translates to CASSLSSGYPGPQYF. The full variable domain, in which reference TRBV28 and TRBJ2-5 provide the parts outside the CDR3, is DVKVTQSSRYLVKRTGEKVFLECVQDMDHENMFWYRQDPGLGLRLIYFSYDVKMKEKGDIPEGYSVSREKKERFSLILESASTNQTSMYLCASSLSSGYPGPQYFGPGTRLLVL.